The present TCR beta chain was sequenced within a study of T cells in Graves' hyperthyroidism and ophthalmopathy. At the level of the study: Blood from the periphery was taken at initial diagnosis, before any treatment.

Amplification targeted TCR beta CDR3 regions from RNA transcripts. The HTBI primer set drove a first-round RT-PCR of the TCR CDR3. One entry per CDR3 protein results from TCRdb running MiXCR on the multiplex PCR reads. Of 300,000 to 450,000 distinct CDR3 sequences listed, roughly 13% are singletons. Orbital computed tomography and thyroid ultrasound, together with serum TRAb and thyroxine and clinical symptoms, were used for diagnoses. To note about this clonotype: Its antigen is still unknown.

This CDR3 has 16 residues. V was trimmed by 8 bases and J by 1 base, leaving 16 bases between them. From germline, CDR1 is KGHDR and CDR2 SFDVKD. Points from the study as a whole: Stable hyperthyroidism and ophthalmopathy were separated using 13 V-J signatures.

The sample taken for sequencing was blood. The sequence came from a man aged 30 to 39 with Graves' hyperthyroidism that later progressed to Graves' ophthalmopathy. The rearrangement uses TRBV24-1 and TRBJ2-2, with D tentatively TRBD1 or TRBD2 (5 bases each). The DNA for the CDR3 is TGTGCCACCACCGCCGGGGCAGGGTTGAACACCGGGGAGCTGTTTTTT. It specifies CATTAGAGLNTGELFF.